Shown below are 7 T cell receptor beta chains from a single sample sequenced in a study of blood T cell repertoires in COVID-19. The assay was immunoSEQ multiplex PCR, and TCRdb's table has in-frame clones only and misses some. The profile shows 120,000 to 150,000 clones, around 87% of them singletons. The sample consisted of peripheral blood. The receptors here all came from a woman between 45 and 65 years old with active or convalescent COVID-19.

The chain links TRBV5-4 to TRBJ2-2; 8 bases are a match to TRBD1. The CDR3 runs 15 residues. Germline CDR1 is SGHNT and CDR2 is YYREEE (reference sequence). With 4 bases clipped from V and 1 base from J, the junction kept 3 bases outside the gene matches. Here the CDR3 reads CASSDGQGNTGELFF. In DNA, the CDR3 is TGTGCCAGCAGCGACGGACAGGGGAACACCGGGGAGCTGTTTTTT.

V and J are TRBV7-3 and TRBJ1-1; no clear D gene. V was pared by 3 bases and J by 5 bases, with 13 bases between. The CDR3 has 14 amino acids. Germline CDR1 and CDR2: SGHTA and FQGTGA. The CDR3 DNA reads TGTGCCAGCAGCTTTAACAAGGCGGGAACTGAAGCTTTCTTT. Translation: CASSFNKAGTEAFF.

This clone was detected a few times. The chain couples TRBV6-2 or TRBV6-3 to TRBJ2-7; maybe TRBD2 (5 bases). The CDR3 length is 14 residues. V lost 0 bases, J lost 2 bases, and 8 bases lay in between. Germline CDR1 is MNHEY and CDR2 is SVGEGT. The CDR3 loop reads CASSYSRATYEQYF. The CDR3 coding sequence is TGTGCCAGCAGTTACTCGAGGGCAACCTACGAGCAGTACTTC.

The chain carries TRBV6-5 and TRBJ1-1; D might be TRBD1 (5 bases). The CDR3 sequence is 14 residues long. Trimming cost V 2 bases and J 6 bases, with 13 bases left between them. The V gene's germline CDR1 is MNHEY and CDR2 SVGAGI. The CDR3 reads CASSYQGGWAEAFF. CDR3 DNA: TGTGCCAGCAGTTACCAGGGTGGGTGGGCTGAAGCTTTCTTT.

This clone was observed a few times. The rearrangement links TRBV7-9 to TRBJ1-2; D might be TRBD1 (5 bases). Trimming removed 4 bases from V and 6 bases from J, with 12 bases in between. Germline loops: CDR1 SEHNR, CDR2 FQNEAQ (reference sequence). This CDR3 has 13 amino acids. The CDR3 loop is CASSSNQGNGYTF. CDR3 bases: TGTGCCAGCAGCTCTAACCAGGGTAATGGCTACACCTTC. Supplemented by reference TRBV7-9 and TRBJ1-2, the full variable domain reads DTGVSQNPRHKITKRGQNVTFRCDPISEHNRLYWYRQTLGQGPEFLTYFQNEAQLEKSRLLSDRFSAERPKGSFSTLEIQRTEQGDSAMYLCASSSNQGNGYTFGSGTRLTVV.

This chain connects TRBV16 to TRBJ2-1; possible D gene TRBD1, 6 bases. Germline V CDR1 and CDR2: KGHSY, FQNENV. The CDR3 loop spans 13 amino acids. Trimming removed 3 bases from V and 5 bases from J, with 8 bases in between. CDR3 sequence reads: CASSQQGNNEQFF. The CDR3 DNA reads TGTGCCAGCAGCCAGCAGGGGAACAATGAGCAGTTCTTC. Variable domain in full (rest from reference TRBV16 and TRBJ2-1): GEEVAQTPKHLVRGEGQKAKLYCAPIKGHSYVFWYQQVLKNEFKFLISFQNENVFDETGMPKERFSAKCLPNSPCSLEIQATKLEDSAVYFCASSQQGNNEQFFGPGTRLTVL.

J is TRBJ2-7 and V is TRBV28; 10 bases map to TRBD2. The CDR3 runs to 15 residues. V lost 4 bases, J lost 2 bases, and 5 bases stayed unmatched. Germline V gene sequence: CDR1 MDHEN, CDR2 SYDVKM. The CDR3: CASSSRLAGTYEQYF. Written as DNA, the CDR3 is TGTGCCAGCAGTTCTAGACTAGCGGGCACCTACGAGCAGTACTTC. The entire variable domain, with the rest obtained from reference TRBV28 and TRBJ2-7, is as follows: DVKVTQSSRYLVKRTGEKVFLECVQDMDHENMFWYRQDPGLGLRLIYFSYDVKMKEKGDIPEGYSVSREKKERFSLILESASTNQTSMYLCASSSRLAGTYEQYFGPGTRLTVT.